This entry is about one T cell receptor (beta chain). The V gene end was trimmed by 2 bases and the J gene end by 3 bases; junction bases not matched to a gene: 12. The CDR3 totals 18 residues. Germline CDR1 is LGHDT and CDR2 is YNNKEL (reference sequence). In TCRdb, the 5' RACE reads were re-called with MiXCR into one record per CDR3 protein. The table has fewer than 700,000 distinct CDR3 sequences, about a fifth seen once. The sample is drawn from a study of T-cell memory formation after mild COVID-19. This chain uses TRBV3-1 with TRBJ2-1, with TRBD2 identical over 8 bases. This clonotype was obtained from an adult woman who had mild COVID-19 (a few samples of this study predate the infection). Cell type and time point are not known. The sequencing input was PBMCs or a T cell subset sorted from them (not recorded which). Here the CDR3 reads CASSQRPGGGARYNEQFF. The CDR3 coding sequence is TGTGCCAGCAGCCAACGCCCGGGAGGGGGGGCGCGCTACAATGAGCAGTTCTTC.